Listed below are T cell receptor beta chains from one sample, sequenced in a study of blood T cells in healthy people across ages. MiXCR, run by TCRdb on the 5' RACE reads, gives a single entry per CDR3 protein. Found here are about 800,000 distinct CDR3 sequences, 58% of them singletons; the top ten hold around 20%. The sample comprised blood. These receptors were collected from a man aged 25 to 40 in good health. Both conserved end residues are part of each CDR3. Fields, in order: V gene, J gene, D gene, CDR3 length, clone size, CDR3 DNA, CDR3 protein. A D gene is named only where the DNA matches it firmly. Size is stated for part of the rows, as once, few or many counts, or as a class when the clone is expanded.

TRBV29-1,TRBJ2-7,.,13,.,TGCAGCGTTGAAGAAGGAGGGTCCCACGAGCAGTACTTC,CSVEEGGSHEQYF
TRBV20-1,TRBJ1-2,.,12,many,TGCAGTGCGCGGACGGATCTCTATGGCTACACCTTC,CSARTDLYGYTF
TRBV4-2,TRBJ2-1,.,16,few,TGTGCCAGCAGCCCCCAGGGGGGGAGTCAGCGCGGGGAGCAGTTCTTC,CASSPQGGSQRGEQFF
TRBV20-1,TRBJ2-5,.,12,.,TGCAGTGCTATTCGGTTGAGCGAGACCCAGTACTTC,CSAIRLSETQYF
TRBV7-9,TRBJ2-1,TRBD2,15,.,TGTGCCAGCAGCTTAGATTTGACTAGCGGGAGTTGGGAGTTCTTC,CASSLDLTSGSWEFF
TRBV6-6,TRBJ2-7,.,13,.,TGTGCCAGCAGTTACGCAGAGGGTTACGAGCAGTACTTC,CASSYAEGYEQYF
TRBV7-3,TRBJ2-5,TRBD2,16,few,TGTGCCAGCAGCTTAACGGGGACTAGCGGGCAAGAGACCCAGTACTTC,CASSLTGTSGQETQYF
TRBV4-3,TRBJ2-1,.,16,.,TGCGCCAGCAGCATACTAGAAGGGACGCCACTGGGAGAGCAGTTCTTC,CASSILEGTPLGEQFF
TRBV12-3/TRBV12-4,TRBJ2-2,TRBD1,15,.,TGTGCCAGCAGTTCCTGGACAGGGGGCTCCGGGGAGCTGTTTTTT,CASSSWTGGSGELFF
TRBV7-2,TRBJ2-1,TRBD2,15,.,TGTGCCAGCAGGACCACTCGGGGCGGGGGGAATGAGCAGTTCTTC,CASRTTRGGGNEQFF
TRBV7-2,TRBJ2-3,TRBD2,20,few,TGTGCCAGCAGTTGGGGACTAGCGCCCGTCCCTACTCCCGGGGGGGATACGCAGTATTTT,CASSWGLAPVPTPGGDTQYF
TRBV6-2/TRBV6-3,TRBJ1-5,.,14,.,TGTGCCAGCGCCGTACAGCCTAGCAATCAGCCCCAGCATTTT,CASAVQPSNQPQHF
TRBV7-2,TRBJ2-1,.,15,.,TGTGCCAGCAGCTTACGGGGGCCTTCCTACAATGAGCAGTTCTTC,CASSLRGPSYNEQFF
TRBV13,TRBJ2-4,TRBD1,15,few,TGTGCCAGCTCAACGAGGACAGGGGTCAAAAACATTCAGTACTTC,CASSTRTGVKNIQYF
TRBV24-1,TRBJ2-1,.,16,.,TGTGCCACCAGTGATGGGACTCCCGAGGGCTACAATGAGCAGTTCTTC,CATSDGTPEGYNEQFF
TRBV4-3,TRBJ2-1,TRBD2,21,.,TGCGCCAGCAGCCAAGTCCTCAAGACTAGCGGGAATTCGAGGGGATCCAATGAGCAGTTCTTC,CASSQVLKTSGNSRGSNEQFF
TRBV10-3,TRBJ1-2,.,14,.,TGTGCCATCTGGGTTCAAGGACAGACCTATGGCTACACCTTC,CAIWVQGQTYGYTF
TRBV5-1,TRBJ2-7,.,16,once,TGCGCCAGCAGCGACCGACTAGGCTTTCCCCACTACGAGCAGTACTTC,CASSDRLGFPHYEQYF
TRBV15,TRBJ2-5,.,18,few,TGTGCCACCAGCAGAGATCCCCCCTCCGCCTCAATGGGGGAGACCCAGTACTTC,CATSRDPPSASMGETQYF
TRBV6-2/TRBV6-3,TRBJ2-1,.,15,.,TGTGCCAGCAGAAGAGATCAGCGATCCTACAATGAGCAGTTCTTC,CASRRDQRSYNEQFF
TRBV6-6,TRBJ2-5,.,13,.,TGTGCCAGCATCCTAGAGAGGGGAGAGACCCAGTACTTC,CASILERGETQYF
TRBV5-1,TRBJ2-4,.,13,once,TGCGCCAGCACTTCTAGGGGTTACAATGAGCAGTACTTC,CASTSRGYNEQYF
TRBV7-9,TRBJ1-5,.,17,once,TGTGCCAGCAGGCATACAGGGATGGCCAGGACTAATCAGCCCCAGCATTTT,CASRHTGMARTNQPQHF
TRBV28,TRBJ1-2,.,15,few,TGTGCCAGCAGTTCACCACAGGGTCTATGGGGAGGCTACACCTTC,CASSSPQGLWGGYTF
TRBV13,TRBJ1-6,.,15,.,TGTGCCAGCAGCCCTGGGGGGGGCCCGAATTCACCCCTCCACTTT,CASSPGGGPNSPLHF
TRBV25-1,TRBJ2-4,TRBD2,14,.,TGTGCCAGCAGTAAGAGCGGGGGTAAAAACATTCAGTACTTC,CASSKSGGKNIQYF
TRBV7-9,TRBJ1-2,TRBD1,13,.,TGTGCCAGCAGCTGGATCGACAGGGCCGGCTACACCTTC,CASSWIDRAGYTF
TRBV24-1,TRBJ2-3,TRBD1,13,.,TGTGCCACGGCCAGGACAGGGCAAGATACGCAGTATTTT,CATARTGQDTQYF
TRBV16,TRBJ1-6,.,13,.,TGTGCCAGCAGCCAATCGAACGATTCACCCCTCCACTTT,CASSQSNDSPLHF
TRBV7-2,TRBJ1-3,.,15,.,TGTGCCAGCAGCTTAGCCATACAAAGTGGTGACACCATATATTTT,CASSLAIQSGDTIYF
TRBV12-3/TRBV12-4,TRBJ2-7,TRBD2,15,once,TGTGCCAGCAGCCCATCCGGGGGAGGGGTATACGAGCAGTACTTC,CASSPSGGGVYEQYF
TRBV15,TRBJ2-5,.,14,.,TGTGCCGCCAGCAGACCCCGGGGTGAAGAGACCCAGTACTTC,CAASRPRGEETQYF
TRBV5-1,TRBJ2-7,TRBD1,14,.,TGCGCCAGCCAAACGGGGACAGGGAGCTACGAGCAGTACTTC,CASQTGTGSYEQYF
TRBV9,TRBJ2-1,.,15,.,TGTGCCAGCAGCGTAGGGCAGGGGAACTACAATGAGCAGTTCTTC,CASSVGQGNYNEQFF